This T cell receptor (beta chain) was recovered during a study of blood T cell repertoires in COVID-19. About the research overall: PBMCs, B-cell-depleted T cells, or T cells were the source of the cDNA or gDNA that made up the material.

In the source study's methods: Amplification from reference gene primers served as the basis for estimated nucleated cell counts. TCRdb's table, derived via immunoSEQ multiplex PCR, lists solely in-frame clones and lacks some. D and trimming were read from the DNA, whereas the V and J calls and clone size are those reported in that table. The sample carries about 200,000 clones, 80% to 90% recorded once. Germline loops: CDR1 LGHDT, CDR2 YNNKEL (reference sequence). CDR3 size: 13 residues. The germline V and J ends were trimmed by 6 bases and 7 bases, with 13 bases remaining between them. Ages ranged from about 18 to 89 years, with residence in about 23 US areas. Cohort 3 recovered donors had two negative PCRs, clearance, or symptom resolution.

The source of this sequence is a man in his forties who had recovered from COVID-19. The chain is built from TRBV3-1 (or the pseudogene TRBV3-2) and TRBJ2-1; the D gene is possibly TRBD1 (5 bases). The source material was PBMCs or T cells enriched from blood (not recorded which). DNA of the CDR3: TGTGCCAGCAGTCTTTCACAGGAGAATGAGCAGTTCTTC. Translating it yields CASSLSQENEQFF.